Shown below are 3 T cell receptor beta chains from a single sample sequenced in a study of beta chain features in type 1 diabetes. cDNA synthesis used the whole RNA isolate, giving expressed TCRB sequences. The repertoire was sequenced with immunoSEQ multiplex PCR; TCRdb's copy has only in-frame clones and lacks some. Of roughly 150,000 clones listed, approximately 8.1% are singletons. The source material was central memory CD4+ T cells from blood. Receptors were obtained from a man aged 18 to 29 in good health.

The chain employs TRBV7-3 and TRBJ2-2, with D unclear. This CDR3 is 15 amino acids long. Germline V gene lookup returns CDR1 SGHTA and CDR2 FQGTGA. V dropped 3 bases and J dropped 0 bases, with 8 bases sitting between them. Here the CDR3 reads CASSLTSSNTGELFF. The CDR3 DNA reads TGTGCCAGCAGCTTGACAAGTTCGAACACCGGGGAGCTGTTTTTT.

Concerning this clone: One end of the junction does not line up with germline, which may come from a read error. CDR3: CASSLGQSEKLFF. CDR3 sequence (DNA): TGTGCTAGCAGCCTCGGACAGAGTGAAAAACTGTTTTTT. This chain links TRBV7-7 with TRBJ1-4, with TRBD1 as a possible D gene (6 bases). The CDR3 totals 13 residues. From germline, CDR1 is SSHAT and CDR2 FNYEAQ (reference sequence).

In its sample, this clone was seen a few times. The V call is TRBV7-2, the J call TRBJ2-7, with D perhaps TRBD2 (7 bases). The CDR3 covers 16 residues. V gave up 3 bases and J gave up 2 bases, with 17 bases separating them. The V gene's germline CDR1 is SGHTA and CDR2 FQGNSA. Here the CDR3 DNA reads TGTGCCAGCAGCTTGGAGGGGGGGAGGGCAACCTACGAGCAGTACTTC. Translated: CASSLEGGRATYEQYF.